The 16 T cell receptor beta chains below all came from one sample that was sequenced in a study of blood T cell repertoires in COVID-19. TCRdb's copy holds only in-frame clones and misses some; the assay was immunoSEQ multiplex PCR. The profile covers 60,000 to 90,000 clones, with approximately 92% appearing a single time and roughly 0.78% taken by the ten largest. The sequenced sample was peripheral blood. Source of these receptors: a woman aged 80 or over with acute or convalescent COVID-19.

This chain uses TRBV4-1 with TRBJ2-3; 9 bases match TRBD2. The V gene end was trimmed by 1 base and the J gene end by 4 bases; junction bases not matched to a gene: 3. The CDR3 contains 15 residues. Germline lookup yields CDR1 MGHRA and CDR2 YSYEKL. The CDR3 sequence: CASSQAGLASDTQYF. The CDR3 DNA is TGCGCCAGCAGCCAAGCGGGACTAGCTTCAGATACGCAGTATTTT.

This chain joins TRBV27 and TRBJ2-1; D perhaps matches TRBD1 (6 bases). Germline V CDR1 and CDR2: MNHEY, SMNVEV (reference sequence). Between the trimmed V and J ends, which lost 3 bases and 6 bases, there was a span of 12 bases. The CDR3 is 14 residues long. For the CDR3, the DNA is TGTGCCAGCAGTTTGGTTGGGACACGCAATGAGCAGTTCTTC. Translating gives CASSLVGTRNEQFF.

The chain is built from TRBV5-1 and TRBJ1-2; 8 bases map to TRBD1. This CDR3 is 14 amino acids long. Germline lookup yields CDR1 SGHRS and CDR2 YFSETQ. With V trimmed by 3 bases and J by 7 bases, 8 bases remained unmatched. CDR3: CASSSRPGGFGYTF. CDR3 nucleotide sequence: TGCGCCAGCAGCTCTCGCCCAGGGGGCTTTGGCTACACCTTC.

The chain recombines TRBV20-1 with TRBJ1-2; D call uncertain. Trimming took off 1 base at V and 8 bases at J, with 8 bases between the two ends. Germline CDR1 and CDR2: DFQATT and SNEGSKA (reference sequence). This CDR3 is built from 11 residues. This CDR3 reads CSARGTRGYTF. CDR3 bases: TGCAGTGCTAGAGGTACGAGAGGCTACACCTTC.

The V gene is TRBV6-2 or TRBV6-3, the J gene TRBJ2-1; TRBD2 matches 9 bases. The CDR3 is made up of 15 amino acids. Germline V CDR1 and CDR2: MNHEY, SVGEGT. V trimming: 4 bases; J trimming: 5 bases; junction bases outside the gene matches: 6. This CDR3 reads CASSLGLAGNNEQFF. The CDR3 coding sequence is TGTGCCAGCAGTTTAGGGCTAGCGGGGAACAATGAGCAGTTCTTC.

The V call is TRBV5-1, the J call TRBJ2-3; TRBD2 agrees at 9 bases. With V trimmed by 3 bases and J by 4 bases, 9 bases remained unmatched. Germline V gene data show CDR1 as SGHRS and CDR2 as YFSETQ. The CDR3 spans 16 residues. The CDR3 spells CASSWTPGLASDTQYF. The CDR3 nucleotides are TGCGCCAGCAGCTGGACCCCGGGACTAGCTTCAGATACGCAGTATTTT.

This chain connects TRBV6-4 to TRBJ2-7; 7 bases are a match to TRBD1. The CDR3 extends over 16 amino acids. V trimming: 0 bases; J trimming: 4 bases; junction bases outside the gene matches: 9. Germline V gene sequence: CDR1 MRHNA, CDR2 SNTAGT. The CDR3 region has the DNA TGTGCCAGCAGTGACTCGAACCGACAGGGAGAGTACGAGCAGTACTTC. Its protein is CASSDSNRQGEYEQYF.

This chain joins TRBV10-3 and TRBJ2-3; TRBD1 matches 10 bases. This CDR3 comprises 15 residues. Germline loops: CDR1 ENHRY, CDR2 SYGVKD. With V trimmed by 1 base and J by 5 bases, 3 bases remained unmatched. This CDR3 is CAISELGQGIDTQYF. The CDR3 DNA reads as TGTGCCATCAGTGAGTTGGGACAGGGGATAGATACGCAGTATTTT.

This clone was counted once. The J gene is TRBJ2-2, the V gene TRBV10-1; possibly TRBD1 for D (6 bases). The germline V gene has CDR1 WNHNN and CDR2 SYGVQD (reference sequence). V was clipped by 2 bases and J by 5 bases, with 12 bases between them. There are 15 residues in the CDR3. CDR3 bases: TGCGCCAGCAGTGAGAATCAGGGGCCGACCGGGGAGCTGTTTTTT. It specifies CASSENQGPTGELFF.

The chain recombines TRBV7-2 with TRBJ2-3, with 12 nucleotides matching TRBD2. In germline, CDR1 is SGHTA, CDR2 FQGNSA. Germline trimming cut 4 bases from V and 3 bases from J; bases unmatched to any gene: 5. The CDR3 sequence is 16 residues long. CDR3: CASSSGLAGRTDTQYF. In DNA, the CDR3 is TGTGCCAGCAGCTCAGGACTAGCGGGGAGGACAGATACGCAGTATTTT.

The chain combines TRBV28 with TRBJ1-6; TRBD1 might be the D (5 bases). CDR1 is MDHEN and CDR2 is SYDVKM in the germline V gene. CDR3 size: 14 residues. V dropped 3 bases and J dropped 5 bases, with 8 bases sitting between them. The CDR3 spells CASSFSGNNSPLHF. For the CDR3, the DNA is TGTGCCAGCAGTTTTTCAGGGAATAATTCACCCCTCCACTTT.

The genes are TRBV6-6 and TRBJ1-2; D is possibly TRBD1 (6 bases). V was trimmed by 2 bases and J by 2 bases, leaving 15 bases between them. The germline V gene encodes CDR1 MNHNY and CDR2 SVGAGI (reference sequence). The CDR3 runs to 16 residues. The CDR3 bases are TGTGCCAGCAGTTACAGGGACATCCCGAACAACTATGGCTACACCTTC. This sequence encodes CASSYRDIPNNYGYTF.

The chain has TRBV5-1 and TRBJ2-3, with TRBD2 identical over 8 bases. Trimming removed 0 bases from V and 3 bases from J; junction bases left unmatched: 3. From germline, CDR1 is SGHRS and CDR2 YFSETQ. The CDR3 sequence is 15 residues long. In DNA form, the CDR3 reads TGCGCCAGCAGCTTGGCCAGCGGGAGTACAGATACGCAGTATTTT. Protein sequence: CASSLASGSTDTQYF.

The chain uses TRBV7-8 and TRBJ2-5; TRBD2 matches 16 bases. The CDR3 has 20 residues. CDR1 is SGHVS and CDR2 is FQNEAQ in the germline V gene. V was clipped by 5 bases and J by 5 bases; unmatched bases: 17. CDR3: CASSKRQGGTSGRGGETQYF. Written as DNA, the CDR3 is TGTGCCAGCAGCAAGCGTCAGGGGGGGACTAGCGGGAGGGGAGGTGAGACCCAGTACTTC.

This clone was counted only a few times. This CDR3 reads CASRRQSSYEQYF. The CDR3 bases are TGTGCCAGCCGCCGACAGAGCTCCTACGAGCAGTACTTC. The V call is TRBV28, the J call TRBJ2-7, with D maybe TRBD1 (5 bases). The CDR3 extends over 13 amino acids. The V end lost 8 bases, the J end lost 0 bases, and 11 bases lay between the germline ends. Germline CDR1 reads MDHEN; CDR2 reads SYDVKM.

This clone was picked up a small number of times. The rearrangement uses TRBV11-2 and TRBJ2-4, with 7 bases identical to TRBD1. The J segment lost 6 bases and the V segment lost 4 bases, leaving 6 bases of the junction unmatched. Germline V gene data show CDR1 as SGHAT and CDR2 as FQNNGV. The CDR3 has 14 residues. The CDR3 DNA is TGTGCCAGCAGCTCCCAGGACAGGAGAAACATTCAGTACTTC. This encodes CASSSQDRRNIQYF.